This T cell receptor beta chain was identified during a study of technical replicates of blood from several donors. Produced via immunoSEQ multiplex PCR; TCRdb's table is partial and in-frame only. The table has 75,000 to 95,000 clones, over 80% seen once. This TCR came from a human donor in good health. Sequences were obtained from T cells isolated from PBMCs.

The CDR3 DNA follows: TGTGCCAGCAGCTTGGGGGACAACACTAGGCTTTTGACGAATGAGCAGTTCTTC. Residues: CASSLGDNTRLLTNEQFF. This chain joins TRBV5-6 and TRBJ2-1; D is possibly TRBD1 (6 bases). CDR3 length equals 18 residues. V lost 0 bases and J 7 bases, leaving 23 bases between the germline ends. Germline CDR1 reads SGHDT; CDR2 reads YYEEEE.